The 13 T cell receptor beta chains below all came from one sample that was sequenced in a study of a mutant IDH1 vaccine in newly diagnosed glioma. These receptors lack a known antigen. Time point described: week 23, last vaccination. In every dose of vaccine, 300 ug of mutant IDH1 20-mer peptide was given alongside topical imiquimod. Generated by immunoSEQ multiplex PCR, the TCRdb table keeps only in-frame clones and is missing some. The data show about 81,000 clones, almost 85% seen once. Sequenced here: PBMCs, sampled from a glioma patient whose treatment included an IDH1 peptide vaccine. The receptors derive from a man aged 25-45 years with glioma. Some clones in this sample may be carry-over from other donors' samples.

This clone was found a few times. The chain carries TRBV30 and TRBJ1-1, with D possibly matching TRBD1 (6 bases). Germline values: CDR1 GTSNPN, CDR2 SVGIG (reference sequence). V was shortened by 0 bases and J by 8 bases, with 10 bases between the two germline ends. The CDR3 loop spans 12 amino acids. CDR3 sequence: CAWSVVGTEAFF. As DNA, the CDR3 is TGTGCCTGGAGTGTGGTCGGGACAGAAGCTTTCTTT.

This rearrangement joins TRBV9 to TRBJ2-1, with 10 positions matching TRBD2. Germline V gives CDR1 SGDLS, CDR2 YYNGEE. The CDR3 runs to 15 residues. The junction had 2 bases not matched to a gene; V was cut back by 3 bases and J by 2 bases. CDR3 sequence: CASSESGGAYNEQFF. The CDR3 DNA follows: TGTGCCAGCAGCGAAAGCGGGGGGGCCTACAATGAGCAGTTCTTC.

This clone was seen many times. The chain carries TRBV30 and TRBJ1-1, with 7 bases identical to TRBD1. In germline, CDR1 is GTSNPN, CDR2 SVGIG (reference sequence). The trim removed 3 bases at V and 5 bases at J, leaving 6 bases unmatched. This CDR3 has 13 residues. The CDR3 spells CAWRTTGNTEAFF. The DNA for the CDR3 is TGTGCCTGGAGAACGACAGGGAATACTGAAGCTTTCTTT.

This clone was seen a handful of times. The gene calls are TRBV28 and TRBJ1-5, with D maybe TRBD1 (5 bases). Germline CDR1 reads MDHEN; CDR2 reads SYDVKM. V was clipped by 1 base and J by 7 bases, with 17 bases between them. This CDR3 is 16 amino acids long. The CDR3 region has the DNA TGTGCCAGCAGTTTATTCCCGGCGGACGGGACCCAGCCCCAGCATTTT. Translated: CASSLFPADGTQPQHF. The variable domain in full, with the rest retrieved from reference TRBV28 and TRBJ1-5, is DVKVTQSSRYLVKRTGEKVFLECVQDMDHENMFWYRQDPGLGLRLIYFSYDVKMKEKGDIPEGYSVSREKKERFSLILESASTNQTSMYLCASSLFPADGTQPQHFGDGTRLSIL.

The chain carries TRBV6-6 and TRBJ2-7; D might be TRBD2 (5 bases). The CDR3 consists of 15 residues. The germline CDR1 and CDR2 sequences are MNHNY and SVGAGI (reference sequence). V was trimmed by 2 bases and J by 2 bases, leaving 13 bases between them. In DNA form, the CDR3 reads TGTGCCAGCAGTTACCTTGGACTCCCGCCCTACGAGCAGTACTTC. Translation: CASSYLGLPPYEQYF.

This chain connects TRBV29-1 to TRBJ2-7, with TRBD1 matching over 11 bases. Germline assignment: CDR1 SQVTM and CDR2 ANQGSEA. Trimming took 6 bases from V and 1 from J; bases not matched to a gene: 11. The CDR3 sequence is 16 residues long. The CDR3 coding sequence is TGCAGCGTCCGGACAGGGGGCTTTTCTTTATCCTACGAGCAGTACTTC. This translates into CSVRTGGFSLSYEQYF.

This chain joins TRBV29-1 and TRBJ2-3; 11 bases align to TRBD1. This CDR3 region has 14 residues. Germline CDR1 SQVTM, CDR2 ANQGSEA. The V and J ends lost 8 bases and 4 bases, in that order; junction bases with no gene match: 8. The CDR3 protein is CSSSGTGGPDTQYF. The DNA for the CDR3 is TGCAGCTCATCCGGGACAGGGGGACCAGATACGCAGTATTTT.

The V gene is TRBV7-3, the J gene TRBJ2-3; no reliable D call. The CDR3 has 13 residues. V lost 4 bases, J lost 4 bases, and 9 bases lay in between. Germline values: CDR1 SGHTA, CDR2 FQGTGA. The CDR3: CASSSPPADTQYF. As DNA, the CDR3 is TGTGCCAGCAGCTCCCCCCCCGCAGATACGCAGTATTTT.

The V and J genes are TRBV27 and TRBJ2-5, with 15 bases matching TRBD2. V was clipped by 4 bases and J by 5 bases; unmatched bases: 8. Germline V CDR1 and CDR2: MNHEY, SMNVEV (reference sequence). CDR3 length equals 17 residues. CDR3 residues: CASSSGLAGGQWETQYF. The CDR3 DNA reads TGTGCCAGCAGTTCCGGACTAGCGGGGGGGCAATGGGAGACCCAGTACTTC.

This clone was counted once. The CDR3 is CASSLRRGRETQYF. CDR3 nucleotides: TGCGCCAGCAGCCTTCGGCGCGGGCGGGAGACCCAGTACTTC. This chain joins TRBV5-1 and TRBJ2-5; a weak D match, TRBD2 (5 bases). Per the germline V gene, CDR1 is SGHRS and CDR2 is YFSETQ. V shed 4 bases and J shed 5 bases, with 15 bases lying between them. The CDR3 totals 14 residues. The full variable domain, in which reference TRBV5-1 and TRBJ2-5 provide the parts outside the CDR3, is KAGVTQTPRYLIKTRGQQVTLSCSPISGHRSVSWYQQTPGQGLQFLFEYFSETQRNKGNFPGRFSGRQFSNSRSEMNVSTLELGDSALYLCASSLRRGRETQYFGPGTRLLVL.

The chain has TRBV27 and TRBJ2-1, with a weak D call TRBD2 (5 bases). The V end lost 5 bases, the J end lost 10 bases, and 15 bases lay between the germline ends. CDR3 size: 13 residues. Germline V gene data show CDR1 as MNHEY and CDR2 as SMNVEV (reference sequence). CDR3: CASSPGILREQFF. The CDR3 DNA reads as TGTGCCAGCAGTCCCGGGATTCTTAGAGAGCAGTTCTTC.

CDR3: CASSYGDIGSYEQYF. The CDR3 DNA is TGTGCCAGCAGTTACGGAGATATAGGGTCGTACGAGCAGTACTTC. The chain is built from TRBV6-5 and TRBJ2-7, with D hard to call. V lost 2 bases and J lost 4, with 15 bases in between. The CDR3 is 15 residues long. Germline V gene lookup returns CDR1 MNHEY and CDR2 SVGAGI.

This clone was picked up a small number of times. The chain joins TRBV7-2 to TRBJ2-7; 7 bases are shared with TRBD2. V lost 1 base, J lost 1 base, and 10 bases stayed unmatched. The germline gives CDR1 SGHTA, CDR2 FQGNSA. The CDR3 has 17 amino acids. CDR3 in amino acids: CASSLVAGEGISYEQYF. CDR3 sequence (DNA): TGTGCCAGCAGCTTAGTCGCCGGGGAGGGGATATCCTACGAGCAGTACTTC.